The 25 T cell receptor beta chains below all came from one sample that was sequenced in a study of blood T cells in healthy people across ages. Through a sample-barcoded 5' primer and a J-beta primer mix, a second PCR was run for roughly 6 to 12 cycles. Via MiXCR, TCRdb re-called the 5' RACE reads, giving one row per CDR3 protein. The data contain fewer than 750,000 distinct CDR3 sequences, 45% to 55% of them singletons. Sequencing was carried out using blood. Every receptor here comes from a man aged 80 or over in good health.

The chain couples TRBV6-2 or TRBV6-3 to TRBJ2-7; 7 bases are shared with TRBD1. The CDR3 covers 13 residues. Germline lookup yields CDR1 MNHEY and CDR2 SVGEGT. V trimming: 7 bases; J trimming: 3 bases; junction bases outside the gene matches: 6. The CDR3 DNA reads as TGTGCCAGCATTCCGGGACAGAACTACGAGCAGTACTTC. It codes for CASIPGQNYEQYF.

The chain uses TRBV7-2 and TRBJ2-2, with 7 bases aligning to TRBD2. This CDR3 has 15 amino acids. From germline, CDR1 is SGHTA and CDR2 FQGNSA. V was clipped by 5 bases and J by 5 bases; unmatched bases: 8. The CDR3 DNA reads as TGTGCCAGCAGCCCCGGGACTAAACAAACCGGGGAGCTGTTTTTT. Translation gives CASSPGTKQTGELFF.

This chain links TRBV27 with TRBJ2-1; D could derive from TRBD1 or TRBD2 (6 bases each). The CDR3 loop spans 14 amino acids. The germline gives CDR1 MNHEY, CDR2 SMNVEV (reference sequence). Trimming pared 6 bases from V and 4 bases from J, leaving 13 bases between. CDR3 nucleotide sequence: TGTGCCAGCAGCTCGGGGGCGGGTTACAATGAGCAGTTCTTC. Protein sequence: CASSSGAGYNEQFF.

The rearrangement uses TRBV11-1 and TRBJ2-1, with TRBD2 matching over 12 bases. V lost 5 bases and J lost 7; bases outside the gene matches: 6. Germline lookup yields CDR1 SGHAT and CDR2 FQDESV (reference sequence). The CDR3 has 15 residues. The CDR3 loop reads CASSGLAGNYNEQFF. As DNA, the CDR3 is TGTGCCAGCAGCGGACTAGCGGGAAACTATAATGAGCAGTTCTTC.

The V call is TRBV5-1, the J call TRBJ2-3; D is tentatively TRBD1 or TRBD2 (5 bases each). This CDR3 is built from 15 residues. Per the germline V gene, CDR1 is SGHRS and CDR2 is YFSETQ. Trimming pared 4 bases from V and 1 base from J, leaving 13 bases between. CDR3: CASSPPGPGTDTQYF. As DNA, the CDR3 is TGCGCCAGCAGCCCTCCGGGACCCGGCACAGATACGCAGTATTTT.

With respect to this clonotype: Possible read error: a much larger clone is one base away. This rearrangement joins TRBV6-6 to TRBJ1-5; D is ambiguous. The CDR3 sequence is 14 residues long. The V and J ends lost 5 bases and 2 bases respectively, with 10 bases between them. CDR1 is MNHNY and CDR2 is SVGAGI in the germline V gene (reference sequence). The CDR3 reads CASSVGRRNQPQHF. The CDR3 nucleotides read TGTGCCAGCAGTGTCGGCAGGCGCAATCAGCCCCAGCATTTT.

On this clonotype itself: The junction shows a germline mismatch at one end, possibly a read error. The chain combines TRBV20-1 with TRBJ1-5, with 7 bases aligning to TRBD1. The CDR3 has 13 residues. The germline gives CDR1 DFQATT, CDR2 SNEGSKA (reference sequence). This chain's CDR3 is CSAPGQPGQPRHF. The CDR3 nucleotides read TGCAGTGCCCCGGGACAGCCGGGACAGCCCCGGCATTTT.

The chain recombines TRBV9 with TRBJ2-4; D assignment may be TRBD1 or TRBD2 (5 bases each). The J call may not be correct, given that the DNA end is closer to TRBJ2-5. This CDR3 comprises 15 residues. The germline gives CDR1 SGDLS, CDR2 YYNGEE. In DNA, the CDR3 is TGTGCCAGCAGCGTAGGGGGGAACCGGCAAGAGACCCAGTACTTC. This encodes CASSVGGNRQETQYF.

This chain connects TRBV27 to TRBJ2-4; TRBD1 aligns across 9 bases. After removal of 4 bases from V and 8 bases from J, the junction contained 12 bases not matched to a gene. Germline V gene data show CDR1 as MNHEY and CDR2 as SMNVEV (reference sequence). The CDR3 runs 16 residues. The CDR3 region has the DNA TGTGCCAGCAGTTACGCCGGGACAGGGACCTTCTACATTCAGTACTTC. This sequence encodes CASSYAGTGTFYIQYF.

The CDR3 bases are TGTGCCAGCAGCTTAAGACAGGGAGCTGGAAACACCATATATTTT. Amino acids: CASSLRQGAGNTIYF. The chain uses TRBV7-8 and TRBJ1-3, with 7 bases identical to TRBD1. V was pared by 2 bases and J by 2 bases, with 3 bases of the junction left unmatched. The length of the CDR3 is 15 residues. Germline assignment: CDR1 SGHVS and CDR2 FQNEAQ.

The chain recombines TRBV3-1 with TRBJ2-1, with 10 nucleotides matching TRBD2. The CDR3 is 15 amino acids. Germline CDR1 is LGHDT and CDR2 is YNNKEL (reference sequence). V gave up 5 bases and J gave up 6 bases; unmatched junction bases: 7. The CDR3 region has the DNA TGTGCCAGCAGCTTCGGGACTAGCGACGTCAATGAGCAGTTCTTC. It specifies CASSFGTSDVNEQFF.

The V call is TRBV15, the J call TRBJ1-4; D is perhaps TRBD1 (6 bases). The germline gives CDR1 LNHNV, CDR2 YYDKDF (reference sequence). V dropped 3 bases and J dropped 0 bases, with 17 bases sitting between them. This CDR3 spans 18 amino acids. The CDR3 DNA reads TGTGCCACCAGCAGGGGCCTGGACAGCACTGCAACTAATGAAAAACTGTTTTTT. As protein: CATSRGLDSTATNEKLFF. Based on the CDR3 plus reference TRBV15 and TRBJ1-4, the full variable domain is DAMVIQNPRYQVTQFGKPVTLSCSQTLNHNVMYWYQQKSSQAPKLLFHYYDKDFNNEADTPDNFQSRRPNTSFCFLDIRSPGLGDTAMYLCATSRGLDSTATNEKLFFGSGTQLSVL.

This clonotype was detected a few times. For the CDR3, the DNA is TGCAGTGCCCCGCGGGACAGCTCCTACGAGCAGTACTTC. It yields the protein CSAPRDSSYEQYF. The chain joins TRBV20-1 to TRBJ2-7; D perhaps matches TRBD1 (7 bases). The germline gives CDR1 DFQATT, CDR2 SNEGSKA (reference sequence). This CDR3 is built from 13 residues. V gave up 6 bases and J gave up 0 bases, with 12 bases separating them.

This sequence joins TRBV6-5 and TRBJ2-7; D gene ambiguous. From germline, CDR1 is MNHEY and CDR2 SVGAGI. The CDR3 loop spans 13 amino acids. The V and J ends lost 5 bases and 2 bases respectively, with 10 bases between them. The CDR3 bases are TGTGCCAGCAGTCTACTCCCCGCCTACGAGCAGTACTTC. It is translated as CASSLLPAYEQYF.

This CDR3 is CATKTAYEQYF. The CDR3, as DNA: TGTGCCACCAAGACAGCCTACGAGCAGTACTTC. This rearrangement joins TRBV6-2 or TRBV6-3 to TRBJ2-7, with D possibly TRBD1 on 5 matching bases. The CDR3 spans 11 residues. CDR1 is MNHEY and CDR2 is SVGEGT in the germline V gene. Trimming left V 10 bases short and J 2 bases short, with 9 bases between.

CDR3 loop: CASSQRSLIANTGELFF. The CDR3 nucleotides are TGCGCCAGCAGCCAACGCTCCCTTATCGCGAACACCGGGGAGCTGTTTTTT. The chain has TRBV4-3 and TRBJ2-2; D not resolved. Trimming removed 2 bases from V and 0 bases from J, with 13 bases in between. Germline V gene lookup returns CDR1 LGHNA and CDR2 YSLEER. The CDR3 has 17 amino acids.

This clonotype was observed a few times. The gene calls are TRBV9 and TRBJ2-1; D may be TRBD2 (6 bases). This CDR3 has 16 residues. Germline CDR1 is SGDLS and CDR2 is YYNGEE. V lost 1 base and J lost 4, with 15 bases in between. The CDR3 DNA reads as TGTGCCAGCAGCGTACTGCCGGGAGAGAAATACAATGAGCAGTTCTTC. It translates to CASSVLPGEKYNEQFF.

Only a few counts were recorded for this clonotype. This chain joins TRBV29-1 and TRBJ2-7; 9 nucleotides line up with TRBD2. CDR3 length equals 12 residues. Per germline, CDR1 SQVTM and CDR2 ANQGSEA. With 7 bases clipped from V and 3 bases from J, the junction kept 4 bases outside the gene matches. The CDR3 protein is CSGTTSGYEQYF. CDR3 coding DNA: TGCAGCGGCACGACTAGCGGCTACGAGCAGTACTTC.

This CDR3 reads CASTGLAGGPGETQYF. CDR3 in DNA: TGTGCCAGCACTGGACTAGCGGGGGGGCCGGGAGAGACCCAGTACTTC. This chain connects TRBV7-2 to TRBJ2-5; 15 nucleotides agree with TRBD2. V shed 7 bases, J shed 4 bases, and the junction held 7 bases outside the gene matches. The CDR3 length is 16 residues. Germline values: CDR1 SGHTA, CDR2 FQGNSA. Complete variable domain (other parts from reference TRBV7-2 and TRBJ2-5): GAGVSQSPSNKVTEKGKDVELRCDPISGHTALYWYRQSLGQGLEFLIYFQGNSAPDKSGLPSDRFSAERTGGSVSTLTIQRTQQEDSAVYLCASTGLAGGPGETQYFGPGTRLLVL.

This clonotype was seen more than once but under ten times. This chain joins TRBV20-1 and TRBJ2-3; 10 bases line up with TRBD2. Germline CDR1 reads DFQATT; CDR2 reads SNEGSKA (reference sequence). The CDR3 runs to 15 residues. Trimming removed 6 bases from V and 1 base from J; junction bases left unmatched: 7. CDR3 region: CSASRLAGRTDTQYF. In DNA, the CDR3 is TGCAGTGCCTCAAGACTAGCGGGTCGCACAGATACGCAGTATTTT.

This chain connects TRBV7-2 to TRBJ2-3, with 8 bases aligning to TRBD1. CDR1 is SGHTA, CDR2 FQGNSA, per germline. CDR3 length: 14 residues. The V gene end was trimmed by 5 bases and the J gene end by 4 bases; junction bases not matched to a gene: 5. CDR3: CASSTDRGPDTQYF. DNA for the CDR3: TGTGCCAGCAGCACCGACAGGGGACCAGATACGCAGTATTTT.

The rearrangement uses TRBV12-3 or TRBV12-4 and TRBJ1-2; D not resolved. The CDR3 has 13 residues. V shed 3 bases and J shed 2 bases, with 7 bases lying between them. The CDR3 sequence: CASSFQSNYGYTF. CDR3 sequence (DNA): TGTGCCAGCAGTTTCCAGTCCAACTATGGCTACACCTTC.

The V gene is TRBV21-1, the J gene TRBJ1-1. TRBV21-1 is a pseudogene segment. The CDR3 length is 15 residues. The CDR3 bases are TGTGCCAGCAGCAAAGCCTTTACGGGGAACACTGAAGCTTTCTTT. This translates into CASSKAFTGNTEAFF.

Concerning this clonotype: At one of its ends the junction is not consistent with the germline gene, which may arise from a read error. The chain recombines TRBV7-7 with TRBJ2-5, with a weak D call TRBD1 (9 bases). The CDR3 covers 16 residues. Germline values: CDR1 SSHAT, CDR2 FNYEAQ (reference sequence). The CDR3 nucleotides read TGTGCTAGCAGCTTAGCGGGACAGGGTCTTGGGAGTGAGCAGTACTTC. Translated, it gives CASSLAGQGLGSEQYF.

This chain joins TRBV6-5 and TRBJ2-2; maybe TRBD1 (5 bases). The germline CDR1 and CDR2 sequences are MNHEY and SVGAGI. The CDR3 totals 15 residues. V was trimmed by 3 bases and J by 4 bases, leaving 12 bases between them. The CDR3 protein is CASSYIGASTGELFF. CDR3 coding DNA: TGTGCCAGCAGTTATATAGGGGCAAGCACCGGGGAGCTGTTTTTT.